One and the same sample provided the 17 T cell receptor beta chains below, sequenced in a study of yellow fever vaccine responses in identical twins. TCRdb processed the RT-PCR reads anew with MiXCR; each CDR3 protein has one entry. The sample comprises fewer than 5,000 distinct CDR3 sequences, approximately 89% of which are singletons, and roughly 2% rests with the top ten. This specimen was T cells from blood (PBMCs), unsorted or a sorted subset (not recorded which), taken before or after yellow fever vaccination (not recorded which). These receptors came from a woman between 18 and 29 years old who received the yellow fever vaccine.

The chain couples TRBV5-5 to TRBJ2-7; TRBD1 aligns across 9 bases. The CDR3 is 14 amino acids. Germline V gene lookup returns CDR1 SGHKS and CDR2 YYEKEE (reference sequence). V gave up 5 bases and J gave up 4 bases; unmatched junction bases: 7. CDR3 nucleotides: TGTGCCAGCAGGATTGCGGGACAGGGTTACGAGCAGTACTTC. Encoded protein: CASRIAGQGYEQYF. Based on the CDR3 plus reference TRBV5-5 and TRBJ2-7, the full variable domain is DAGVTQSPTHLIKTRGQQVTLRCSPISGHKSVSWYQQVLGQGPQFIFQYYEKEERGRGNFPDRFSARQFPNYSSELNVNALLLGDSALYLCASRIAGQGYEQYFGPGTRLTVT.

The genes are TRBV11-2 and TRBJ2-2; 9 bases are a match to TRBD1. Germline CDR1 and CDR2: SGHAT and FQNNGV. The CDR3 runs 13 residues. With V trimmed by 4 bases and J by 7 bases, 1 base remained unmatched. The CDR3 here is CASSWTGDGELFF. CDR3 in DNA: TGTGCCAGCAGCTGGACAGGGGACGGGGAGCTGTTTTTT. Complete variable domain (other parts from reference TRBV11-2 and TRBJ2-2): EAGVAQSPRYKIIEKRQSVAFWCNPISGHATLYWYQQILGQGPKLLIQFQNNGVVDDSQLPKDRFSAERLKGVDSTLKIQPAKLEDSAVYLCASSWTGDGELFFGEGSRLTVL.

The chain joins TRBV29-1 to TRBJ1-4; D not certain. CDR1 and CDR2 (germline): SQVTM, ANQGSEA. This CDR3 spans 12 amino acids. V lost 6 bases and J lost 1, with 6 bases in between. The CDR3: CSVQETNEKLFF. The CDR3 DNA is TGCAGCGTCCAGGAAACTAATGAAAAACTGTTTTTT.

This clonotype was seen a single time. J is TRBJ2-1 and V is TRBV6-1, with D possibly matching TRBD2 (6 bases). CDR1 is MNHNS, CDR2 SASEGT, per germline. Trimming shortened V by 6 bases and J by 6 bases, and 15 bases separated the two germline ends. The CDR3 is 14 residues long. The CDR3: CASSMGHGGNEQFF. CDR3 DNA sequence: TGTGCCAGCAGCATGGGCCACGGGGGCAATGAGCAGTTCTTC.

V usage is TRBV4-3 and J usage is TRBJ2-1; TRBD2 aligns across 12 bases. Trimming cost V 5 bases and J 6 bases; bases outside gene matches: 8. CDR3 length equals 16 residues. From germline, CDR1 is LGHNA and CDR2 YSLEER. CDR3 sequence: CASSLRLAGAGNEQFF. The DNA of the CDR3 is TGCGCCAGCAGCTTAAGACTAGCGGGAGCAGGCAATGAGCAGTTCTTC.

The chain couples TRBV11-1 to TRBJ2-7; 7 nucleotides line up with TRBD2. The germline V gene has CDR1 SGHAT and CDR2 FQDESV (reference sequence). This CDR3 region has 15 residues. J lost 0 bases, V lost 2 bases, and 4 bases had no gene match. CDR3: CASSLSPGGSYEQYF. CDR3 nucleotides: TGTGCCAGCAGCTTATCACCGGGGGGCTCCTACGAGCAGTACTTC.

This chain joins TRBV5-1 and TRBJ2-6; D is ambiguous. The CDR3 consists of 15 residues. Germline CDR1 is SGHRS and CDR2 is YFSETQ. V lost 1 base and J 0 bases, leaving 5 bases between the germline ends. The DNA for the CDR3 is TGCGCCAGCAGCTTGTACTCCTCTGGGGCCAACGTCCTGACTTTC. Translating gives CASSLYSSGANVLTF.

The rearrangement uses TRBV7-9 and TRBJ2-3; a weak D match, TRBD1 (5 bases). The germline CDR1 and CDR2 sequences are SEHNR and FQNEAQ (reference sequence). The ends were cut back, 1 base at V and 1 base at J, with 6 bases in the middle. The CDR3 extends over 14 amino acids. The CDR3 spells CASSLVRGTDTQYF. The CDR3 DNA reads TGTGCCAGCAGCTTAGTCAGGGGCACAGATACGCAGTATTTT.

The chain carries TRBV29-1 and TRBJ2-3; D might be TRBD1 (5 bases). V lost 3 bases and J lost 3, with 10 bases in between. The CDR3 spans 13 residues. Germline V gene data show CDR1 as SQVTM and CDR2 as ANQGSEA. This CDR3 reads CSVESQGTDTQYF. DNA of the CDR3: TGCAGCGTTGAGAGTCAGGGTACAGATACGCAGTATTTT.

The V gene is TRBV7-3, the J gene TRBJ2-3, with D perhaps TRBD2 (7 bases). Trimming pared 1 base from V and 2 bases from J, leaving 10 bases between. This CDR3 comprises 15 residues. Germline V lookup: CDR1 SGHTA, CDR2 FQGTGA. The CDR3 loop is CASSLRGGPTDTQYF. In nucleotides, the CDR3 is TGTGCCAGCAGCTTAAGGGGGGGGCCCACAGATACGCAGTATTTT.

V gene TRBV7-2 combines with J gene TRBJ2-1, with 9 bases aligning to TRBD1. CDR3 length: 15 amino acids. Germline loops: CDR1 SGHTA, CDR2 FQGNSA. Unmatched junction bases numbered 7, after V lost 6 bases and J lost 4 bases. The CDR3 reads CASSNTGGAYNEQFF. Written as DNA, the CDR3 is TGTGCCAGCAGTAACACAGGGGGCGCGTACAATGAGCAGTTCTTC.

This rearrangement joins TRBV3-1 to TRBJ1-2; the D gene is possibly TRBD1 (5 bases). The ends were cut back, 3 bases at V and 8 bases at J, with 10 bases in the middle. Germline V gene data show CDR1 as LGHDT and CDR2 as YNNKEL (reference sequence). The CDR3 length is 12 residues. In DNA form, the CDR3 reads TGTGCCAGCAGCCACCTCAGGGACGGCTACACCTTC. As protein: CASSHLRDGYTF.

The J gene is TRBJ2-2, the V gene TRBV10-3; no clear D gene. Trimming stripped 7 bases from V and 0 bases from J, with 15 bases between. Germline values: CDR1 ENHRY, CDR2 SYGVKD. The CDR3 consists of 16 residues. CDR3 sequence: CAINPGLTANTGELFF. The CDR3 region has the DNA TGTGCCATCAATCCAGGCCTAACTGCGAACACCGGGGAGCTGTTTTTT.

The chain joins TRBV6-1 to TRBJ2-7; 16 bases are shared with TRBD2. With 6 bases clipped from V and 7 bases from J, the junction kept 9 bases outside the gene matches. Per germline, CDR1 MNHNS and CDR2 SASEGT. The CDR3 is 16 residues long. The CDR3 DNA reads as TGTGCCAGCAGAATGGGACTAGCGGGAGGGCCTTGGGAGCAGTACTTC. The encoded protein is CASRMGLAGGPWEQYF.

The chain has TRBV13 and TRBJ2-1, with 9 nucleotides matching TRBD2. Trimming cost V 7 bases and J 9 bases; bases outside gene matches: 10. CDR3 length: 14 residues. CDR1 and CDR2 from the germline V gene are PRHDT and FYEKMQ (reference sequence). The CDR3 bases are TGTGCCAGCAAAATGCTAGCGGGGTTCGGTGAGCAGTTCTTC. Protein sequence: CASKMLAGFGEQFF.

The CDR3 protein is CASSLEVIHEQYF. CDR3 DNA: TGTGCCAGCAGCTTAGAGGTCATTCACGAGCAGTACTTC. The chain has TRBV11-2 and TRBJ2-7; unclear D gene. Germline CDR1 is SGHAT and CDR2 is FQNNGV. This CDR3 spans 13 amino acids. Trimming removed 0 bases from V and 5 bases from J, with 8 bases in between.

CDR3 bases: TGCAGCGTCCCCGGACAGGGGGCGAGCACTGAAGCTTTCTTT. Translated, it gives CSVPGQGASTEAFF. The chain has TRBV29-1 and TRBJ1-1; 11 nucleotides line up with TRBD1. The CDR3 spans 14 residues. V was pared by 6 bases and J by 4 bases, with 7 bases of the junction left unmatched. CDR1 and CDR2 (germline): SQVTM, ANQGSEA.